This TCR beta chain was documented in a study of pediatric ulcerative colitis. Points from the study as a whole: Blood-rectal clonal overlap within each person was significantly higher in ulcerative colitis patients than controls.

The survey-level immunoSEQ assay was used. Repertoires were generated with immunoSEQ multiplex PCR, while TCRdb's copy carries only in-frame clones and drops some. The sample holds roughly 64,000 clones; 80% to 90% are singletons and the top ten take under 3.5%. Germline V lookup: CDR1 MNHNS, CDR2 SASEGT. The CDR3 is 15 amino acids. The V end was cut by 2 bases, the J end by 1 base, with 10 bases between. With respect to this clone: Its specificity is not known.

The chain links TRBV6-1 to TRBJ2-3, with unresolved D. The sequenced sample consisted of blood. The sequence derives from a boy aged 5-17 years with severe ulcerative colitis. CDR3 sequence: CASSETSGGTDTQYF. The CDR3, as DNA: TGTGCCAGCAGTGAAACTTCCGGCGGCACAGATACGCAGTATTTT.